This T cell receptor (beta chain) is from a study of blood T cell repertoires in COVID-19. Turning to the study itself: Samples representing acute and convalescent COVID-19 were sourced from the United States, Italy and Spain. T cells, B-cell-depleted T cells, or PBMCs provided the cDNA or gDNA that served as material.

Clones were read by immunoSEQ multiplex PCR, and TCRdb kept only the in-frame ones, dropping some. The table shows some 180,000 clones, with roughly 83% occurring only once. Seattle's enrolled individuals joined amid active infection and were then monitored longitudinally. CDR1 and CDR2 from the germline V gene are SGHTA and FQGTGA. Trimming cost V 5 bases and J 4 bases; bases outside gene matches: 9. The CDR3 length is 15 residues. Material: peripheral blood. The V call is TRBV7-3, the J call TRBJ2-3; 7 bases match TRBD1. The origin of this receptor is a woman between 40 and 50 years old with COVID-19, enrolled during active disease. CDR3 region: CASSPIGGRADTQYF. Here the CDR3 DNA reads TGTGCCAGCAGCCCGATAGGGGGCCGGGCAGATACGCAGTATTTT.